The count of the clone carrying this TCR beta chain is one. These data come from a study of blood T cell repertoires in COVID-19. Study-level background: The analysed material was cDNA or gDNA that came from T cells, B-cell-depleted T cells, or PBMCs.

Germline-derived CDR1 and CDR2 are SQVTM and ANQGSEA. V shed 6 bases and J 3 bases; nucleotides not matched to a gene: 11. CDR3 length: 14 amino acids. In the study's own analysis: Cell counts per sample came from amplifying reference gene primers. Sequenced by immunoSEQ multiplex PCR; TCRdb stores in-frame clones only, minus some. D and trimming were read from the DNA, whereas the V and J calls and clone size are those reported in that table. The sample lists some 100,000 clones, around nine tenths occurring once. Sequenced: peripheral blood. The J gene is TRBJ2-7, the V gene TRBV29-1; the match to TRBD1 covers 7 bases. The receptor's source is a man aged 45-65 years with acute or convalescent COVID-19. CDR3 bases: TGCAGCGTCGAACCCGACCGGGACAGCTACGAGCAGTACTTC. The encoded protein is CSVEPDRDSYEQYF.